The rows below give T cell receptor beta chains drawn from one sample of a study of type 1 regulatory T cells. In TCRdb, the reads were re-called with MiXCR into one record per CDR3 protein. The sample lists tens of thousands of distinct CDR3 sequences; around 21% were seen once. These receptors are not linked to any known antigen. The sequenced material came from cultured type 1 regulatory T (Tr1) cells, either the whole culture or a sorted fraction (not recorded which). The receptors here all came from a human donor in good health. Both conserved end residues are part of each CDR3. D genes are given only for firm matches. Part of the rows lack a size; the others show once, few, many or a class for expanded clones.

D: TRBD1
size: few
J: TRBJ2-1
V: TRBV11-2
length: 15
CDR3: CASSLGQGRYNEQFF

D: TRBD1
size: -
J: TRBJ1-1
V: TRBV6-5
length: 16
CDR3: CASSSGTGVMNTEAFF

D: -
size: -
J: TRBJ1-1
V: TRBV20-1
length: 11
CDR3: CSCRENTEAFF

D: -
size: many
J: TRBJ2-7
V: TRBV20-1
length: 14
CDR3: CSAHPSDQAYEQYF

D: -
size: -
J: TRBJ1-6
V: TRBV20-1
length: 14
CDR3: CSAYSGPRSSPLHF

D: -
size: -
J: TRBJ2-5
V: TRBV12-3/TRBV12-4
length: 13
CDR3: CASSLRRQETQYF

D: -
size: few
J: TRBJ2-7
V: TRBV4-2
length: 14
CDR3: CASSQGATSEEQYF

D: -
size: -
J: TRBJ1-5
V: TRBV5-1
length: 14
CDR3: CASSLGGPYQPQHF

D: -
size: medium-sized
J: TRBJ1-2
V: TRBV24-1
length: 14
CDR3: CATSDSAVIYGYTF

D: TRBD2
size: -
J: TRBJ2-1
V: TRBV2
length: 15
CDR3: CASSESLAGVGEQFF

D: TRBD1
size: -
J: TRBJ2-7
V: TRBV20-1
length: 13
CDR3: CSVPGTGGFEQYF

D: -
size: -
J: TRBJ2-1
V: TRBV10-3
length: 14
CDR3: CAASKLAAYNEQFF

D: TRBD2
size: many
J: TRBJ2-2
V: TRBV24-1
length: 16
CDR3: CATSDGTSGNTGELFF

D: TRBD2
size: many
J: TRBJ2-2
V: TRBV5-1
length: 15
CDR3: CASRSLAGGPGELFF

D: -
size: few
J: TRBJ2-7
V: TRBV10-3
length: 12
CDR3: CAISERSYEQYF

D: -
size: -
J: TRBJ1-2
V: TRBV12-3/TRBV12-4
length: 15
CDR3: CASSIARGKADGYTF

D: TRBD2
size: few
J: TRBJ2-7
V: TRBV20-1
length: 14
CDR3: CSARGPGLGYEQYF

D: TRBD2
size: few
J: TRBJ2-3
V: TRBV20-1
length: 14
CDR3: CSLLAGGSTDTQYF

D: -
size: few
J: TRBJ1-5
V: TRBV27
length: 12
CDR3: CASSGPEEPQHF

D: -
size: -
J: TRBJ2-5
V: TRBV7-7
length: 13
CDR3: CASSLGQQETQYF

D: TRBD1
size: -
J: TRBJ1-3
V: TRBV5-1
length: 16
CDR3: CASSWDRDYSGNTIYF

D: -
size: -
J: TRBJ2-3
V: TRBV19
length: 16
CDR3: CASSNPSLMGTDTQYF

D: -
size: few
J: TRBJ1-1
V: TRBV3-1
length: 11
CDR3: CASSQEGEAFF

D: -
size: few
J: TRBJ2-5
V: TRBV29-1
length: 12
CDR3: CSHGGAQETQYF

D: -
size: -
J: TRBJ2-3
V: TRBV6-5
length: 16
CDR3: CASSTLRGGLTDTQYF

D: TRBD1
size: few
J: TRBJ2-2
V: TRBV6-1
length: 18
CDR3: CASTDRVWDPMNTGELFF

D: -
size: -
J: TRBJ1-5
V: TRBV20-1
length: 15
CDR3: CSARASPASGQPQHF

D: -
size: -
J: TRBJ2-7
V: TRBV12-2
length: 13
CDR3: CASRLRVSYEQYF